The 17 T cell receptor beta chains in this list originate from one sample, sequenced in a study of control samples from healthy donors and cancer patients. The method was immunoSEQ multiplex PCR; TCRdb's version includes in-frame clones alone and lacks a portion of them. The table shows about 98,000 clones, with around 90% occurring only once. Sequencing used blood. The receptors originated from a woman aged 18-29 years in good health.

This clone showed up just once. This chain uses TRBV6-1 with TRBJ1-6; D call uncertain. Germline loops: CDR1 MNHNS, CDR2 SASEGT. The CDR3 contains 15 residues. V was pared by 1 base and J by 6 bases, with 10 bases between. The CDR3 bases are TGTGCCAGCAGTGAAGTGGCAGGTCCTAATTCACCCCTCCACTTT. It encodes CASSEVAGPNSPLHF.

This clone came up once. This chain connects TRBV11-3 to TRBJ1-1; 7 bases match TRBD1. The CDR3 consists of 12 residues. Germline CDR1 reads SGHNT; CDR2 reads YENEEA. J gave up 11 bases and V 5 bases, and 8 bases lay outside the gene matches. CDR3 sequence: CASSPGQSRAFF. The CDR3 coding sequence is TGTGCCAGCAGCCCGGGACAGTCAAGGGCTTTCTTT.

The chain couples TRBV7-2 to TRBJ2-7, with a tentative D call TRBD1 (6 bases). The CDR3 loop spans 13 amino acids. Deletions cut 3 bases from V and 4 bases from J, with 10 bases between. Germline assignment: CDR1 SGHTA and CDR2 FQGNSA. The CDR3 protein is CASSFTGTYEQYF. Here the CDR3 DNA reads TGTGCCAGCAGCTTTACCGGGACATACGAGCAGTACTTC.

The CDR3 region is CAIRRTDSPNEKLFF. The DNA for the CDR3 is TGTGCCATCAGAAGAACGGACAGCCCTAATGAAAAACTGTTTTTT. The V gene is TRBV10-3, the J gene TRBJ1-4; D is perhaps TRBD1 (6 bases). The CDR3 runs 15 residues. The V gene's germline CDR1 is ENHRY and CDR2 SYGVKD. Trimming pared 6 bases from V and 3 bases from J, leaving 14 bases between.

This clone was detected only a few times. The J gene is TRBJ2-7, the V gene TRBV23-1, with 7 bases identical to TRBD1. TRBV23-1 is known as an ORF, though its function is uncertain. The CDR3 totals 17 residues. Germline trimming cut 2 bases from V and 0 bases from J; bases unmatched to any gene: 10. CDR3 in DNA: TGCGCCAGCAGTCAAACGGTAGCCGGACAGGACTCCTACGAGCAGTACTTC. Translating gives CASSQTVAGQDSYEQYF.

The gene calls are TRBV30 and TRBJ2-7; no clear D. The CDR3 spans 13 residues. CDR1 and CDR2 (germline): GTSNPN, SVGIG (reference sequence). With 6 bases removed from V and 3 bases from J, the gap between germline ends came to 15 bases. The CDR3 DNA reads TGTGCCTGCGTTCCACCCCAAAGCTACGAGCAGTACTTC. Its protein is CACVPPQSYEQYF.

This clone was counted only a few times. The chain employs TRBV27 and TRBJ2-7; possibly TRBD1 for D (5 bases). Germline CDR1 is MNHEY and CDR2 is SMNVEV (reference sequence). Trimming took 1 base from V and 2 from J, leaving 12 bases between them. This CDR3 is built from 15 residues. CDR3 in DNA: TGTGCCAGCAGTTTATTTCTAGGACACACCTACGAGCAGTACTTC. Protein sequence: CASSLFLGHTYEQYF.

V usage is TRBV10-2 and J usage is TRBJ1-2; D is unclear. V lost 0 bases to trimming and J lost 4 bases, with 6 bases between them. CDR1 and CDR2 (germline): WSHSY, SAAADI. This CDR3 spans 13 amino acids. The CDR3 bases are TGCGCCAGCAGTGAGTCGGTAATCTATGGCTACACCTTC. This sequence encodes CASSESVIYGYTF.

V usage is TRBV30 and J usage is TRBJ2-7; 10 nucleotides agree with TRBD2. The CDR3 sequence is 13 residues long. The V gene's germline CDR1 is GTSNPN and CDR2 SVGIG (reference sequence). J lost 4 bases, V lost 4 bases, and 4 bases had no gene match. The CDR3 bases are TGTGCCTGGATGCGGACTAGCGGTTACGAGCAGTACTTC. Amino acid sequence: CAWMRTSGYEQYF.

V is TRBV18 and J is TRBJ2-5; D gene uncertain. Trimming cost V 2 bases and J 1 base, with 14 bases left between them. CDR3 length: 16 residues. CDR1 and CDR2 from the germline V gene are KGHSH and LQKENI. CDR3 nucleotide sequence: TGTGCCAGCTCACCAAGTGACATCCGGATCCAAGAGACCCAGTACTTC. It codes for CASSPSDIRIQETQYF.

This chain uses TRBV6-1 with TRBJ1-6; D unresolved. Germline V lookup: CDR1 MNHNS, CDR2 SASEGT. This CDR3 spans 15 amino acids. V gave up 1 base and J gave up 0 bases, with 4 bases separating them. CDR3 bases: TGTGCCAGCAGTGAAGGTCGCTCCTATAATTCACCCCTCCACTTT. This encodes CASSEGRSYNSPLHF.

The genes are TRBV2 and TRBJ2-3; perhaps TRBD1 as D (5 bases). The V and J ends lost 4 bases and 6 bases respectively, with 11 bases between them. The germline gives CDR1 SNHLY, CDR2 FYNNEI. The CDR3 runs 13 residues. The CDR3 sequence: CASSVMGRDTQYF. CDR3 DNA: TGTGCCAGCAGTGTAATGGGGCGGGATACGCAGTATTTT.

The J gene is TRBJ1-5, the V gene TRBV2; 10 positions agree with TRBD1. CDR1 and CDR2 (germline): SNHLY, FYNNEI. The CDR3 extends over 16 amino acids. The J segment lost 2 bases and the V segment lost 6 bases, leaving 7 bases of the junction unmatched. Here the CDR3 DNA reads TGTGCCAGCAGAAAATGGGGACAGGGGCGCAATCAGCCCCAGCATTTT. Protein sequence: CASRKWGQGRNQPQHF.

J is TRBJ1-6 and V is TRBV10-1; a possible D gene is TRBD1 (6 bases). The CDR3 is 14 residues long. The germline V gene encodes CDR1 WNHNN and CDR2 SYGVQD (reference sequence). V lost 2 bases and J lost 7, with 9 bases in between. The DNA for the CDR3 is TGCGCCAGCAGTGAGACAGGGCACAATTCACCCCTCCACTTT. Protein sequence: CASSETGHNSPLHF.

In DNA form, the CDR3 reads TGTGCCAGCAGACCCCCCGGAGGGAAGACAGATACGCAGTATTTT. This encodes CASRPPGGKTDTQYF. V and J are TRBV7-9 and TRBJ2-3; a weak D match, TRBD2 (6 bases). The germline V gene has CDR1 SEHNR and CDR2 FQNEAQ (reference sequence). The CDR3 runs 15 residues. V lost 6 bases, J lost 3 bases, and 16 bases lay in between. The whole variable domain, filled in from reference TRBV7-9 and TRBJ2-3, reads DTGVSQNPRHKITKRGQNVTFRCDPISEHNRLYWYRQTLGQGPEFLTYFQNEAQLEKSRLLSDRFSAERPKGSFSTLEIQRTEQGDSAMYLCASRPPGGKTDTQYFGPGTRLTVL.

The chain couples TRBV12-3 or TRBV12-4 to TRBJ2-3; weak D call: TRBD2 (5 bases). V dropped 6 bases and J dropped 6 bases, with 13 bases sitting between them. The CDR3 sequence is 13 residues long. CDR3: CASRGSSSDTQYF. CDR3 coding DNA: TGTGCCAGCAGAGGCTCTAGCAGCGATACGCAGTATTTT.

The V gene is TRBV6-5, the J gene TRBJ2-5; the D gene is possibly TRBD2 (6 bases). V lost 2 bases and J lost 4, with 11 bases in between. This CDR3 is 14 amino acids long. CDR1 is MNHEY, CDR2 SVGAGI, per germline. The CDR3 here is CASSYGEVTETQYF. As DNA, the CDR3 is TGTGCCAGCAGTTACGGGGAGGTAACAGAGACCCAGTACTTC.